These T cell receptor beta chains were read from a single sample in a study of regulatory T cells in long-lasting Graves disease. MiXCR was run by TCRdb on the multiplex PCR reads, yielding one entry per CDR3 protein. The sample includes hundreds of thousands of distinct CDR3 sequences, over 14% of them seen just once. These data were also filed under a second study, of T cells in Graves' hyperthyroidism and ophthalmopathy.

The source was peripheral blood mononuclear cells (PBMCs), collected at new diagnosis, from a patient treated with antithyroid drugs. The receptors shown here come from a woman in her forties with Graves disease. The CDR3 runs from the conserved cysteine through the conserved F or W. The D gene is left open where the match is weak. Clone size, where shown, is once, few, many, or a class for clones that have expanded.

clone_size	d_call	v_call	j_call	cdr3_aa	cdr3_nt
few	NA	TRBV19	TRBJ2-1	CASSRNRDTIYNEQFF	TGTGCCAGTAGTAGGAACAGGGATACCATCTACAATGAGCAGTTCTTC
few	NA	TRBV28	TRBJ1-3	CASNKNEGLPGNTIYF	TGTGCCAGCAATAAAAACGAGGGTCTGCCTGGAAACACCATATATTTT
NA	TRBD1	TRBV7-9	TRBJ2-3	CASSRGSTGGADTQYF	TGTGCCAGCAGCCGGGGATCGACAGGGGGAGCGGATACGCAGTATTTT
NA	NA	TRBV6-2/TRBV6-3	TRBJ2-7	CATAFSTWSAHEQYF	TGTGCCACCGCGTTTAGTACTTGGTCGGCTCACGAGCAGTACTTC
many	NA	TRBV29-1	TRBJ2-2	CSVDQNTGELFF	TGCAGCGTTGACCAGAACACCGGGGAGCTGTTTTTT
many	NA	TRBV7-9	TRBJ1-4	CASSRPASTNEKLFF	TGTGCCAGCAGCCGACCGGCTTCAACTAATGAAAAACTGTTTTTT
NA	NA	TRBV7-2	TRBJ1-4	CTSSRVHGAGGEKLFF	TGTACCAGCAGCAGGGTTCACGGGGCCGGCGGTGAAAAACTGTTTTTT
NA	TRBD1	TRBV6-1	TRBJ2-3	CASSEAATGADTQYF	TGTGCCAGCAGTGAAGCTGCCACAGGGGCAGATACGCAGTATTTT
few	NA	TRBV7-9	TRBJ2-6	CASSPQIAGANVLTF	TGTGCCAGCAGCCCCCAAATTGCTGGGGCCAACGTCCTGACTTTC
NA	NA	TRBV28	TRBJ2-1	CASSISSNEQFF	TGTGCCAGCAGTATCAGTAGCAATGAGCAGTTCTTC
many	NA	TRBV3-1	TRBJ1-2	CASSQDRGVPYGYTF	TGTGCCAGCAGCCAAGATAGGGGGGTCCCCTATGGCTACACCTTC
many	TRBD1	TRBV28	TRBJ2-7	CASSPGQVASYEQYF	TGTGCCAGCAGTCCGGGACAGGTAGCGTCCTACGAGCAGTACTTC
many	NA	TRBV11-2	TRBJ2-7	CASSLAGKTYEQYF	TGTGCCAGCAGCTTAGCCGGGAAGACTTACGAGCAGTACTTC
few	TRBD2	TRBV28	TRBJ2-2	CASSRTSGSTGELFF	TGTGCCAGCAGTAGGACTAGCGGGAGCACCGGGGAGCTGTTTTTT
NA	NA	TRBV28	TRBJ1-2	CASSLSQAYGYTF	TGTGCCAGCAGTTTAAGCCAGGCTTATGGCTACACCTTC
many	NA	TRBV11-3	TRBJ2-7	CASSSRDKAYEQYF	TGTGCCAGCAGCTCCCGGGACAAGGCCTACGAGCAGTACTTC
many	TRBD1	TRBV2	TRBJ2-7	CASSQGTGGGEQYF	TGTGCCAGCAGCCAAGGGACAGGGGGTGGGGAGCAGTACTTC
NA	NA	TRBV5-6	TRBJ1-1	CASSFIRGTEAFF	TGTGCCAGCAGCTTCATAAGGGGCACTGAAGCTTTCTTT
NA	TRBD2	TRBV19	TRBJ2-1	CASSMTPTSMEQFF	TGTGCCAGTAGTATGACACCGACTAGCATGGAGCAGTTCTTC
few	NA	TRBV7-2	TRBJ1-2	CASSLVAGLGDYGYTF	TGTGCCAGCAGCTTAGTTGCGGGGTTGGGAGACTATGGCTACACCTTC
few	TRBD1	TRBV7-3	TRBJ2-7	CALPGTGYDEQYF	TGTGCCCTCCCCGGGACAGGGTATGACGAGCAGTACTTC
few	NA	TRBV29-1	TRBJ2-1	CSVGGGLVYNEQFF	TGCAGCGTTGGGGGAGGACTGGTGTACAATGAGCAGTTCTTC
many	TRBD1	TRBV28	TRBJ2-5	CATRDRSTPRGTQYF	TGTGCCACCAGGGACAGGTCGACCCCCCGGGGGACCCAGTACTTC
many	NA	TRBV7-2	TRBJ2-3	CASSITSFRDTQYF	TGTGCCAGCAGCATCACTAGCTTTCGCGATACGCAGTATTTT
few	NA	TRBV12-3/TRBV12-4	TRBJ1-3	CASSGAPGPGSGNTIYF	TGTGCCAGCAGTGGGGCCCCGGGGCCCGGCTCTGGAAACACCATATATTTT
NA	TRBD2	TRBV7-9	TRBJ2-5	CASSPAGGYQETQYF	TGTGCCAGCAGCCCGGCGGGGGGGTACCAAGAGACCCAGTACTTC
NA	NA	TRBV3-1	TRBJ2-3	CASSQEVVVTGLADTQYF	TGTGCCAGCAGCCAAGAGGTAGTGGTAACGGGGTTGGCAGATACGCAGTATTTT
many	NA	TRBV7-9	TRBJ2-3	CASSLGGALTDTQYF	TGTGCCAGCAGCTTGGGGGGGGCCCTCACAGATACGCAGTATTTT
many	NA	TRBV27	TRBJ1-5	CASSLSPDYQPQHF	TGTGCCAGCAGTTTATCCCCGGATTATCAGCCCCAGCATTTT
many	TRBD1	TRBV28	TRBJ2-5	CASNRGRKETQYF	TGTGCCAGCAACAGGGGGCGGAAAGAGACCCAGTACTTC
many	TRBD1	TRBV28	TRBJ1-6	CASSFSGTGGSSPLHF	TGTGCCAGCAGTTTCTCCGGGACAGGGGGCAGTTCACCCCTCCACTTT
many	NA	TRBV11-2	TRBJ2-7	CASSLDTVLYEQYF	TGTGCCAGCAGCTTAGACACGGTCCTCTACGAGCAGTACTTC
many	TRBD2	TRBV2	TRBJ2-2	CASMGLARTGELFF	TGTGCCAGCATGGGACTAGCGAGGACCGGGGAGCTGTTTTTT
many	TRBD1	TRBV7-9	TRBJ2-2	CASSHLFPGQGKAGELFF	TGTGCCAGCAGCCACTTATTCCCAGGACAGGGAAAAGCCGGGGAGCTGTTTTTT
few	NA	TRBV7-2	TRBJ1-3	CASSSGRSSGNTIYF	TGTGCCAGCAGCTCCGGACGGAGCTCTGGAAACACCATATATTTT
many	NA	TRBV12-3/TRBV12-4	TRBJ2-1	CASSFEESSYNEQFF	TGTGCCAGCAGTTTTGAGGAGAGCTCCTACAATGAGCAGTTCTTC
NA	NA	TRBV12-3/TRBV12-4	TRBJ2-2	CASRMRLRNTGELFF	TGTGCCAGCAGGATGAGACTAAGGAACACCGGGGAGCTGTTTTTT
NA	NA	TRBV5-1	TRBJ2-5	CASSSDQGMGTQYF	TGCGCCAGCAGCTCCGACCAGGGAATGGGGACCCAGTACTTC
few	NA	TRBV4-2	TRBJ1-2	CASSQAEQPHGYTF	TGTGCCAGCAGCCAAGCAGAGCAGCCTCATGGCTACACCTTC
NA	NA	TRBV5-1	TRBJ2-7	CASSLVYDEQYF	TGCGCCAGCAGCCTGGTCTACGACGAGCAGTACTTC
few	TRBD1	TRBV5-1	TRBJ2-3	CASRWTGVTDTQYF	TGCGCCAGCAGGTGGACAGGGGTTACAGATACGCAGTATTTT
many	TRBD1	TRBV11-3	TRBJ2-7	CASSAWDRLSYEQYF	TGTGCCAGCAGCGCATGGGACAGGCTTTCCTACGAGCAGTACTTC
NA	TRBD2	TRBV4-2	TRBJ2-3	CASSPYRLAGSDTQYF	TGTGCCAGCAGCCCCTATCGACTAGCGGGGTCCGATACGCAGTATTTT
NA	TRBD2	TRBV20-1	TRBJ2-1	CSAPGTSGRSEQFF	TGCAGTGCACCCGGGACTAGCGGGAGGAGTGAGCAGTTCTTC
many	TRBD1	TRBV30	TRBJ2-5	CAWSGTGQETQYF	TGTGCCTGGAGTGGGACAGGACAAGAGACCCAGTACTTC
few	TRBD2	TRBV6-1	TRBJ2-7	CASSDWAGGPGEQYF	TGTGCCAGCAGTGATTGGGCGGGAGGGCCAGGCGAGCAGTACTTC
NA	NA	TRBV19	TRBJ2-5	CAIGTLGETQYF	TGTGCTATAGGGACCTTGGGAGAGACCCAGTACTTC
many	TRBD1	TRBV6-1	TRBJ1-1	CASSPTGGGVSEAFF	TGTGCCAGCAGCCCGACAGGGGGGGGAGTTTCTGAAGCTTTCTTT
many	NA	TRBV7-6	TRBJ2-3	CASSLGGKADTQYF	TGTGCCAGCAGCTTAGGGGGGAAGGCAGATACGCAGTATTTT
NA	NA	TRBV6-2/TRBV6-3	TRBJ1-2	CASSYIGDYGYTF	TGTGCCAGCAGTTACATAGGGGACTATGGCTACACCTTC
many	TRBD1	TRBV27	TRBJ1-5	CASSQTGGNQPQHF	TGTGCCAGCAGTCAGACAGGGGGAAATCAGCCCCAGCATTTT